A single sample gave rise to the 19 T cell receptor beta chains below, sequenced in a study of T cells in lung cancer brain metastases. Profiling relied on immunoSEQ multiplex PCR, and the TCRdb table lists in-frame clones only, not all of them. The sample lists about 3,500 clones; roughly nine tenths were seen once. Sample: tumor tissue from the primary lung tumor. These receptors came from a woman between 45 and 60 years old with non-small cell lung cancer.

V gene TRBV5-1 combines with J gene TRBJ1-1, with 8 bases lining up with TRBD1. The germline gives CDR1 SGHRS, CDR2 YFSETQ. The CDR3 is made up of 16 amino acids. J lost 1 base, V lost 1 base, and 6 bases had no gene match. This CDR3 is CASSLRPQGENTEAFF. CDR3 DNA sequence: TGCGCCAGCAGCTTGCGGCCACAGGGGGAGAACACTGAAGCTTTCTTT.

The rearrangement joins TRBV4-3 to TRBJ2-1; D remains ambiguous. The CDR3 totals 16 residues. The germline CDR1 and CDR2 sequences are LGHNA and YSLEER. Between the trimmed V and J ends, which lost 1 base and 1 base, there was a span of 11 bases. This CDR3 reads CASSQGQYGSYNEQFF. In DNA form, the CDR3 reads TGCGCCAGCAGCCAAGGGCAGTATGGGTCCTACAATGAGCAGTTCTTC.

This clone has a single count. J is TRBJ1-5 and V is TRBV6-5; D is unclear. Germline lookup yields CDR1 MNHEY and CDR2 SVGAGI. The V gene lost 4 bases and the J gene lost 7 bases, with 17 bases spanning the gap. The CDR3 spans 15 residues. DNA for the CDR3: TGTGCCAGCAGTTGGACCTGGGGAATAGGGCAGCCCCAGCATTTT. It translates to CASSWTWGIGQPQHF.

The rearrangement joins TRBV2 to TRBJ1-2; possible D gene TRBD1, 6 bases. This CDR3 has 15 residues. Trimming left V 8 bases short and J 0 bases short, with 16 bases between. Germline V gene lookup returns CDR1 SNHLY and CDR2 FYNNEI. The CDR3 loop is CASRGGLASNYGYTF. CDR3 nucleotides: TGTGCCAGCCGGGGGGGCCTGGCATCTAACTATGGCTACACCTTC.

The rearrangement links TRBV5-6 to TRBJ1-2; D perhaps matches TRBD1 (5 bases). The V gene lost 1 base and the J gene lost 0 bases, with 10 bases spanning the gap. The CDR3 covers 15 residues. From germline, CDR1 is SGHDT and CDR2 YYEEEE. The CDR3: CASSLTRETNYGYTF. The CDR3 DNA is TGTGCCAGCAGCTTGACCAGGGAAACTAACTATGGCTACACCTTC.

The rearrangement joins TRBV18 to TRBJ2-3; D call uncertain. CDR3 size: 15 residues. Germline lookup yields CDR1 KGHSH and CDR2 LQKENI. Trimming removed 3 bases at V and 2 bases at J, with 12 bases between. CDR3 protein: CASSPGQRSTDTQYF. The CDR3 bases are TGTGCCAGCTCACCTGGGCAGAGATCCACAGATACGCAGTATTTT.

The chain uses TRBV15 and TRBJ2-1; 7 bases match TRBD1. The junction had 9 bases not matched to a gene; V was cut back by 0 bases and J by 4 bases. CDR1 is LNHNV and CDR2 is YYDKDF in the germline V gene (reference sequence). This CDR3 has 17 amino acids. The CDR3 reads CATSRDLVTGTYNEQFF. The CDR3 DNA reads TGTGCCACCAGCAGAGATCTGGTGACAGGGACATACAATGAGCAGTTCTTC.

The rearrangement uses TRBV6-1 and TRBJ1-4; D is perhaps TRBD1 (5 bases). The length of the CDR3 is 15 residues. CDR1 and CDR2 from the germline V gene are MNHNS and SASEGT. Trimming stripped 1 base from V and 3 bases from J, with 9 bases between. The CDR3 bases are TGTGCCAGCAGTGAAGTGGGGCTGGCTAATGAAAAACTGTTTTTT. This codes for CASSEVGLANEKLFF.

This rearrangement joins TRBV29-1 to TRBJ1-1; 8 nucleotides agree with TRBD1. The germline V gene encodes CDR1 SQVTM and CDR2 ANQGSEA. The CDR3 runs 16 residues. The V and J ends lost 0 bases and 1 base, in that order; junction bases with no gene match: 7. The CDR3 nucleotides are TGCAGCGTTGAAGATACGGGACAGGCGTCGAACACTGAAGCTTTCTTT. Translating it yields CSVEDTGQASNTEAFF.

The chain joins TRBV9 to TRBJ2-7; D uncertain. CDR1 SGDLS and CDR2 YYNGEE come from the germline V gene. Trimming left V 4 bases short and J 4 bases short, with 9 bases between. This CDR3 comprises 12 residues. CDR3 in DNA: TGTGCCAGCAGCCCGACTGGTTACGAGCAGTACTTC. Protein: CASSPTGYEQYF.

This clone was recorded a few times. The chain combines TRBV27 with TRBJ2-5, with 10 bases fitting TRBD1. Looked up from germline, CDR1 is MNHEY and CDR2 is SMNVEV (reference sequence). Trimming took 2 bases from V and 3 from J; bases not matched to a gene: 12. The CDR3 covers 18 residues. CDR3 coding DNA: TGTGCCAGCAGTTTAGCTCCCCTGAGACAGGGGGCCGAAGAGACCCAGTACTTC. Translating it yields CASSLAPLRQGAEETQYF.

This clone qualifies as large (0.1 to 1%). In the same sample, other DNA sequences code for this CDR3. The gene calls are TRBV5-4 and TRBJ2-5, with D unresolved. Germline V lookup: CDR1 SGHNT, CDR2 YYREEE (reference sequence). This CDR3 is built from 14 residues. Trimming shortened V by 5 bases and J by 4 bases, and 15 bases separated the two germline ends. The CDR3 spells CASSSPPPLETQYF. The CDR3 DNA follows: TGTGCCAGCAGTTCACCCCCTCCTCTAGAGACCCAGTACTTC.

A few counts support this clone. The V call is TRBV14, the J call TRBJ1-1, with 7 bases that match TRBD1. This CDR3 is 13 amino acids long. The trim removed 10 bases at V and 0 bases at J, leaving 5 bases unmatched. CDR1 and CDR2 (germline): SGHDN, FVKESK. The CDR3 DNA reads as TGTGCCACCGCGAGGGGGCTGAACACTGAAGCTTTCTTT. Its protein product is CATARGLNTEAFF. The whole variable domain, filled in from reference TRBV14 and TRBJ1-1, reads EAGVTQFPSHSVIEKGQTVTLRCDPISGHDNLYWYRRVMGKEIKFLLHFVKESKQDESGMPNNRFLAERTGGTYSTLKVQPAELEDSGVYFCATARGLNTEAFFGQGTRLTVV.

Notes on this clone: The sample contains more than one DNA sequence encoding this CDR3. The chain uses TRBV19 and TRBJ2-4; D perhaps matches TRBD2 (6 bases). The V end lost 7 bases, the J end lost 10 bases, and 17 bases lay between the germline ends. The CDR3 extends over 13 amino acids. Germline CDR1 reads LNHDA; CDR2 reads SQIVND (reference sequence). The CDR3 bases are TGTGCCAGTACCAAACCGGGACTGGAAATTCAGTACTTC. Translation gives CASTKPGLEIQYF. The whole variable domain, filled in from reference TRBV19 and TRBJ2-4, reads DGGITQSPKYLFRKEGQNVTLSCEQNLNHDAMYWYRQDPGQGLRLIYYSQIVNDFQKGDIAEGYSVSREKKESFPLTVTSAQKNPTAFYLCASTKPGLEIQYFGAGTRLSVL.

V and J are TRBV5-6 and TRBJ2-7; either TRBD1 or TRBD2 may supply D (5 bases each). Germline CDR1 is SGHDT and CDR2 is YYEEEE. CDR3 size: 12 residues. The germline V and J ends were trimmed by 4 bases and 6 bases, with 11 bases remaining between them. The CDR3 protein is CASSKGGGEQYF. As DNA, the CDR3 is TGTGCCAGCAGCAAGGGTGGGGGCGAGCAGTACTTC.

The chain couples TRBV7-2 to TRBJ2-7; D remains unclear. Trimming removed 3 bases at V and 2 bases at J, with 5 bases between. Germline-derived CDR1 and CDR2 are SGHTA and FQGNSA. CDR3 length: 12 residues. The CDR3 sequence is CASSFPPYEQYF. Written as DNA, the CDR3 is TGTGCCAGCAGCTTCCCGCCCTACGAGCAGTACTTC.

The CDR3 loop is CASSLDGGTYEQYF. CDR3 nucleotides: TGTGCCAGCAGCTTAGATGGCGGGACCTACGAGCAGTACTTC. The rearrangement links TRBV11-3 to TRBJ2-7; weak D call: TRBD2 (6 bases). CDR1 and CDR2 from the germline V gene are SGHNT and YENEEA. This CDR3 is 14 amino acids long. V lost 0 bases and J lost 2, with 8 bases in between.

The chain combines TRBV5-4 with TRBJ1-1; TRBD1 matches 8 bases. From germline, CDR1 is SGHNT and CDR2 YYREEE (reference sequence). The CDR3 is made up of 16 amino acids. V lost 1 base, J lost 5 bases, and 10 bases stayed unmatched. The CDR3, as DNA: TGTGCCAGCAGCTTGAGGGCACAGGGGGGAGGTACTGAAGCTTTCTTT. As protein: CASSLRAQGGGTEAFF. Variable domain in full (rest from reference TRBV5-4 and TRBJ1-1): ETGVTQSPTHLIKTRGQQVTLRCSSQSGHNTVSWYQQALGQGPQFIFQYYREEENGRGNFPPRFSGLQFPNYSSELNVNALELDDSALYLCASSLRAQGGGTEAFFGQGTRLTVV.

The rearrangement uses TRBV2 and TRBJ2-7; 7 bases line up with TRBD2. This CDR3 region has 16 residues. The V segment lost 11 bases and the J segment 0 bases; nucleotides outside the gene matches: 16. Germline CDR1 reads SNHLY; CDR2 reads FYNNEI. The CDR3 region has the DNA TGTGCCGCACTGGGGGGAGCGGGACGGAACTCCTACGAGCAGTACTTC. It is translated as CAALGGAGRNSYEQYF.